This T cell receptor beta chain appears in the sequencing data of a study of T cells after yellow fever vaccination. Turning to the study itself: Fractions low in cell number were prepared with SMART-Seq v4 Ultra Low Input.

In this sample, this clonotype turned up many times. Its matching antigen is unknown. By 5'RACE template switching, TCR cDNA was produced, with a universal primer site and UMIs added in the process. TCRdb ran MiXCR on the 5' RACE reads and lists one entry per CDR3 protein. The table lists roughly 350,000 distinct CDR3 sequences, 4.1% of them singletons. Study findings and constraints: Most clones from primary vaccination resurfaced after the booster (under 97% CD4, 88% CD8). Clonotypes found in both CD4 and CD8 compartments made up a small share.

Trimming cost V 2 bases and J 2 bases; bases outside gene matches: 11. Germline loops: CDR1 MGHRA, CDR2 YSYEKL. The CDR3 is 18 amino acids. Sequencing used PBMCs, obtained 5 days after the yellow fever booster vaccination. This sequence originates from a man between 18 and 35 years old who received the YFV17D yellow fever vaccine. The chain recombines TRBV4-1 with TRBJ2-3; TRBD2 matches 9 bases. CDR3 sequence (DNA): TGCGCCAGCAGCCAACTTCCGGGACTAGCATCCACCACAGATACGCAGTATTTT. Amino acid sequence: CASSQLPGLASTTDTQYF.